The 20 T cell receptor beta chains given below trace back to one sample, sequenced in a study of OX40 agonist ivuxolimab in advanced cancers. Sequencing used immunoSEQ multiplex PCR; TCRdb keeps in-frame clones, though not all of them. This sample has about 93,000 clones, with 92% found just once. Source: CD4+ or CD8+ T cells sorted from blood, taken in a trial of the OX40 agonist ivuxolimab. The receptor set was obtained from an adult with an advanced solid tumor such as melanoma, head and neck, liver or kidney cancer.

The sample holds one count of this clone. A read error may account for a junction end that differs from germline. The chain carries TRBV7-7 and TRBJ2-5; maybe TRBD2 (5 bases). This CDR3 has 15 residues. Germline V gene sequence: CDR1 SSHAT, CDR2 FNYEAQ (reference sequence). CDR3 in amino acids: CASSLEGETGETQYF. In nucleotides, the CDR3 is TGTGCTAGCAGCTTAGAGGGTGAGACGGGGGAGACCCAGTACTTC.

The V and J genes are TRBV4-1 and TRBJ2-1, with 7 bases lining up with TRBD2. The V segment lost 4 bases and the J segment 7 bases; nucleotides outside the gene matches: 10. The CDR3 has 15 residues. CDR1 and CDR2 (germline): MGHRA, YSYEKL. In DNA form, the CDR3 reads TGCGCCAGCAGCCCTACGGGGACTAATATAAATGAGCAGTTCTTC. Protein product: CASSPTGTNINEQFF.

The V gene is TRBV4-2, the J gene TRBJ2-5; TRBD2 might be the D (6 bases). The CDR3 is 14 amino acids. V lost 0 bases and J 4 bases, leaving 9 bases between the germline ends. Per germline, CDR1 LGHNA and CDR2 YNFKEQ. This CDR3 reads CASSQDVGGETQYF. The DNA for the CDR3 is TGTGCCAGCAGCCAAGACGTGGGGGGAGAGACCCAGTACTTC.

CDR3 bases: TGTGCCAGCAGCTTAGCCGGGACAAACATAGCCAAAAACATTCAGTACTTC. Protein product: CASSLAGTNIAKNIQYF. The J gene is TRBJ2-4, the V gene TRBV7-8; TRBD1 might be the D (6 bases). This CDR3 is built from 17 residues. Per the germline V gene, CDR1 is SGHVS and CDR2 is FQNEAQ. V was clipped by 0 bases and J by 0 bases, with 12 bases between them.

The V call is TRBV5-5, the J call TRBJ2-1; D not certain. Trimming stripped 5 bases from V and 3 bases from J, with 15 bases between. Germline V gene data show CDR1 as SGHKS and CDR2 as YYEKEE (reference sequence). The CDR3 length is 15 residues. CDR3 nucleotides: TGTGCCAGCAGTATGAGACCTTGGGGCTACAATGAGCAGTTCTTC. Its translation is CASSMRPWGYNEQFF. Filled out from reference TRBV5-5 and TRBJ2-1, the complete variable domain reads DAGVTQSPTHLIKTRGQQVTLRCSPISGHKSVSWYQQVLGQGPQFIFQYYEKEERGRGNFPDRFSARQFPNYSSELNVNALLLGDSALYLCASSMRPWGYNEQFFGPGTRLTVL.

The chain recombines TRBV9 with TRBJ2-1; TRBD2 is a possible D gene (6 bases). The germline V gene encodes CDR1 SGDLS and CDR2 YYNGEE. Trimming cost V 2 bases and J 2 bases, with 14 bases left between them. This CDR3 region has 16 residues. The CDR3 coding sequence is TGTGCCAGCAGCGTGAGAGGAGGGCCGACCTACAATGAGCAGTTCTTC. Translation: CASSVRGGPTYNEQFF. Filled out from reference TRBV9 and TRBJ2-1, the complete variable domain reads DSGVTQTPKHLITATGQRVTLRCSPRSGDLSVYWYQQSLDQGLQFLIQYYNGEERAKGNILERFSAQQFPDLHSELNLSSLELGDSALYFCASSVRGGPTYNEQFFGPGTRLTVL.

The chain has TRBV2 and TRBJ2-1; TRBD2 matches 10 bases. This CDR3 is built from 14 residues. Germline assignment: CDR1 SNHLY and CDR2 FYNNEI. With 6 bases clipped from V and 10 bases from J, the junction kept 9 bases outside the gene matches. The CDR3: CASRQSGGDPEQFF. As DNA, the CDR3 is TGTGCCAGCAGGCAAAGCGGGGGGGACCCGGAGCAGTTCTTC.

The rearrangement joins TRBV10-1 to TRBJ1-6, with D unclear. V gave up 2 bases and J gave up 9 bases, with 8 bases separating them. This CDR3 is built from 13 residues. Germline V gene lookup returns CDR1 WNHNN and CDR2 SYGVQD (reference sequence). The CDR3 sequence: CASSEDSVSPLHF. CDR3 coding DNA: TGCGCCAGCAGTGAGGATTCGGTTTCACCCCTCCACTTT.

The gene calls are TRBV10-1 and TRBJ2-7, with a weak D call TRBD2 (5 bases). This CDR3 comprises 13 residues. Trimming pared 8 bases from V and 3 bases from J, leaving 14 bases between. CDR1 and CDR2 (germline): WNHNN, SYGVQD (reference sequence). The CDR3 is CASSRRADYEQYF. The CDR3 DNA reads TGCGCCAGCTCCAGGCGGGCGGACTACGAGCAGTACTTC.

The rearrangement joins TRBV7-3 to TRBJ2-1; 10 bases are a match to TRBD1. CDR1 is SGHTA and CDR2 is FQGTGA in the germline V gene. With V trimmed by 4 bases and J by 5 bases, 5 bases remained unmatched. The length of the CDR3 is 15 residues. The CDR3 DNA reads TGTGCCAGCAGCTCCTCCGGGACAGGGGACAATGAGCAGTTCTTC. Encoded protein: CASSSSGTGDNEQFF.

The V gene is TRBV30, the J gene TRBJ1-1; the D is unclear. Trimming removed 0 bases from V and 6 bases from J, with 11 bases in between. Germline V lookup: CDR1 GTSNPN, CDR2 SVGIG (reference sequence). The CDR3 has 13 residues. CDR3 sequence (DNA): TGTGCCTGGAGTGTGGTTAGGGAAGCTGAAGCTTTCTTT. It is translated as CAWSVVREAEAFF.

This sequence joins TRBV6-1 and TRBJ1-2; 7 nucleotides line up with TRBD1. The CDR3 sequence is 13 residues long. The V segment lost 5 bases and the J segment 2 bases; nucleotides outside the gene matches: 2. From germline, CDR1 is MNHNS and CDR2 SASEGT. Here the CDR3 reads CASSLDRNYGYTF. The CDR3 DNA follows: TGTGCCAGCAGTTTGGACAGGAACTATGGCTACACCTTC.

This chain links TRBV2 with TRBJ2-3; D is ambiguous. Germline values: CDR1 SNHLY, CDR2 FYNNEI. This CDR3 is built from 15 residues. The V and J ends lost 5 bases and 0 bases respectively, with 12 bases between them. In DNA form, the CDR3 reads TGTGCCAGCAGTCCAAGATCAACAAGCACAGATACGCAGTATTTT. Its protein product is CASSPRSTSTDTQYF.

V and J are TRBV6-5 and TRBJ1-5, with 7 bases matching TRBD1. With 6 bases clipped from V and 0 bases from J, the junction kept 5 bases outside the gene matches. CDR3 length: 15 residues. Germline V CDR1 and CDR2: MNHEY, SVGAGI. CDR3 in amino acids: CASSGTDYSNQPQHF. Written as DNA, the CDR3 is TGTGCCAGCAGCGGGACAGATTATAGCAATCAGCCCCAGCATTTT.

The chain uses TRBV2 and TRBJ1-2; D not resolved. This CDR3 contains 14 residues. Germline V gene data show CDR1 as SNHLY and CDR2 as FYNNEI. V dropped 5 bases and J dropped 2 bases, with 12 bases sitting between them. CDR3 coding DNA: TGTGCCAGCAGTCTCCGGACGGACAACTATGGCTACACCTTC. This encodes CASSLRTDNYGYTF. The full variable domain, in which reference TRBV2 and TRBJ1-2 provide the parts outside the CDR3, is EPEVTQTPSHQVTQMGQEVILRCVPISNHLYFYWYRQILGQKVEFLVSFYNNEISEKSEIFDDQFSVERPDGSNFTLKIRSTKLEDSAMYFCASSLRTDNYGYTFGSGTRLTVV.

The rearrangement joins TRBV7-3 to TRBJ2-1; D possibly corresponds to TRBD2 (6 bases). The CDR3 runs 13 residues. Looked up from germline, CDR1 is SGHTA and CDR2 is FQGTGA. Trimming took off 2 bases at V and 10 bases at J, with 12 bases between the two ends. CDR3 region: CASSLGWAGEQFF. The DNA for the CDR3 is TGTGCCAGCAGCTTAGGCTGGGCGGGAGAGCAGTTCTTC.

The chain uses TRBV6-1 and TRBJ2-3; D is unresolved. Germline V gene sequence: CDR1 MNHNS, CDR2 SASEGT. V lost 4 bases to trimming and J lost 4 bases, with 6 bases between them. This CDR3 spans 12 amino acids. CDR3 residues: CASSGISDTQYF. The CDR3 region has the DNA TGTGCCAGCAGTGGGATCTCAGATACGCAGTATTTT.

The CDR3 reads CASSSSGGSYNEQFF. The CDR3 coding sequence is TGTGCCAGCAGCTCTAGCGGGGGCTCCTACAATGAGCAGTTCTTC. V gene TRBV7-2 combines with J gene TRBJ2-1, with 10 positions matching TRBD2. Trimming cost V 4 bases and J 0 bases; bases outside gene matches: 0. The CDR3 spans 15 residues. CDR1 is SGHTA and CDR2 is FQGNSA in the germline V gene.

This chain joins TRBV11-2 and TRBJ2-2; unclear D gene. This CDR3 has 14 residues. The germline V gene has CDR1 SGHAT and CDR2 FQNNGV. Trimming pared 7 bases from V and 4 bases from J, leaving 13 bases between. In DNA, the CDR3 is TGTGCCAGCACGCTTTTACGGTCCACCGGGGAGCTGTTTTTT. It yields the protein CASTLLRSTGELFF.

V is TRBV7-9 and J is TRBJ1-2, with D uncertain. The length of the CDR3 is 16 residues. The V gene's germline CDR1 is SEHNR and CDR2 FQNEAQ (reference sequence). Trimming removed 4 bases at V and 2 bases at J, with 17 bases between. CDR3 bases: TGTGCCAGCAGCTCCGCCATGGAAAACGGAAACTATGGCTACACCTTC. Its translation is CASSSAMENGNYGYTF.